These T cell receptor beta chains were read from a single sample in a study of regulatory T cells in long-lasting Graves disease. TCRdb processed the multiplex PCR reads anew with MiXCR; each CDR3 protein has one entry. The data contain some 430,000 distinct CDR3 sequences, under 25% of them singletons. This material consisted of peripheral blood mononuclear cells (PBMCs), taken when the disease was refractory, from a patient treated with antithyroid drugs. The origin of the receptors is a female donor with Graves disease. The CDR3 runs from the conserved cysteine through the conserved F or W. Each record gives: D gene, CDR3 length, J gene, clone size, V gene, CDR3 DNA, CDR3 protein. D genes are given only for firm matches. The size entry is marked missing in some rows and otherwise reads once, few, many or a size class.

D gene: TRBD1
CDR3 length: 15
J gene: TRBJ2-7
clone size: -
V gene: TRBV4-1
CDR3 DNA: TGCGCCAGCAGCCTCCGTGGGACAGGGGCCATCGAGCAGTACTTC
CDR3 protein: CASSLRGTGAIEQYF

D gene: -
CDR3 length: 13
J gene: TRBJ2-2
clone size: few
V gene: TRBV29-1
CDR3 DNA: TGCAGCGTAAGGGACACCAACACCGGGGAGCTGTTTTTT
CDR3 protein: CSVRDTNTGELFF

D gene: TRBD1
CDR3 length: 15
J gene: TRBJ2-5
clone size: many
V gene: TRBV11-1
CDR3 DNA: TGTGCCAGCAGCTTAGGGGGACAGCGCCAAGAGACCCAGTACTTC
CDR3 protein: CASSLGGQRQETQYF

D gene: -
CDR3 length: 15
J gene: TRBJ1-2
clone size: few
V gene: TRBV4-1
CDR3 DNA: TGCGCCAGCAGCCAAGATCTCAGGTCCGGCTATGGCTACACCTTC
CDR3 protein: CASSQDLRSGYGYTF

D gene: TRBD2
CDR3 length: 17
J gene: TRBJ2-1
clone size: once
V gene: TRBV28
CDR3 DNA: TGTGCCAGCAGTCCACTCATAGCGGGTAGCTCCTACAATGAGCAGTTCTTC
CDR3 protein: CASSPLIAGSSYNEQFF

D gene: -
CDR3 length: 13
J gene: TRBJ1-1
clone size: -
V gene: TRBV5-1
CDR3 DNA: TGCGCCAGCAGCTTGGTGGGGGCAAGAGAAGCTTTCTTT
CDR3 protein: CASSLVGAREAFF

D gene: -
CDR3 length: 14
J gene: TRBJ1-5
clone size: many
V gene: TRBV28
CDR3 DNA: TGTGCCAGCAGCTCCGTGGGCCGCAATCAGCCCCAGCATTTT
CDR3 protein: CASSSVGRNQPQHF

D gene: -
CDR3 length: 13
J gene: TRBJ2-7
clone size: -
V gene: TRBV4-2
CDR3 DNA: TGTGCCAGCGGAACGGGACAAGATAACGAGCAGTACTTC
CDR3 protein: CASGTGQDNEQYF

D gene: -
CDR3 length: 14
J gene: TRBJ2-5
clone size: many
V gene: TRBV2
CDR3 DNA: TGTGCCAGCAGTGAGTTGTTCAGGGAAGAGACCCAGTACTTC
CDR3 protein: CASSELFREETQYF

D gene: -
CDR3 length: 14
J gene: TRBJ2-7
clone size: many
V gene: TRBV6-5
CDR3 DNA: TGTGCCAGCAGTTACTCGAGGGGTCCCTACGAGCAGTACTTC
CDR3 protein: CASSYSRGPYEQYF

D gene: -
CDR3 length: 13
J gene: TRBJ2-7
clone size: many
V gene: TRBV27
CDR3 DNA: TGTGCCAGCAGAAGGGAAGGGGTTGAGGAGCAGTACTTC
CDR3 protein: CASRREGVEEQYF

D gene: -
CDR3 length: 14
J gene: TRBJ2-7
clone size: many
V gene: TRBV28
CDR3 DNA: TGTGCCAGCACAATACAGGGAATTGGAGACGAGCAGTACTTC
CDR3 protein: CASTIQGIGDEQYF

D gene: -
CDR3 length: 16
J gene: TRBJ1-1
clone size: -
V gene: TRBV19
CDR3 DNA: TGTGCCAGTAGTGCGAGAACCGACAGAGGGCACACTGAAGCTTTCTTT
CDR3 protein: CASSARTDRGHTEAFF

D gene: -
CDR3 length: 17
J gene: TRBJ1-5
clone size: -
V gene: TRBV6-2/TRBV6-3
CDR3 DNA: TGTGCCAGCAGTTTCAGGGATGGGGCCCCAGGCGATCAGCCCCAGCATTTT
CDR3 protein: CASSFRDGAPGDQPQHF

D gene: TRBD1
CDR3 length: 14
J gene: TRBJ2-7
clone size: many
V gene: TRBV28
CDR3 DNA: TGTGCCAGCAGACCGACAGGGGCTTCCTACGAGCAGTACTTC
CDR3 protein: CASRPTGASYEQYF

D gene: TRBD1
CDR3 length: 15
J gene: TRBJ1-1
clone size: few
V gene: TRBV12-3/TRBV12-4
CDR3 DNA: TGTGCCAGCAGCTACAGGGGATTAACGAACACTGAAGCTTTCTTT
CDR3 protein: CASSYRGLTNTEAFF

D gene: TRBD2
CDR3 length: 13
J gene: TRBJ2-5
clone size: many
V gene: TRBV20-1
CDR3 DNA: TGCAGTGCTCCTGGACTAGCGGGCGAGACCCAGTACTTC
CDR3 protein: CSAPGLAGETQYF

D gene: TRBD2
CDR3 length: 15
J gene: TRBJ2-7
clone size: many
V gene: TRBV12-3/TRBV12-4
CDR3 DNA: TGTGCCAGCAGTCCCGGACAGCGGGAGGGCTCCAAGCAGTACTTC
CDR3 protein: CASSPGQREGSKQYF

D gene: -
CDR3 length: 12
J gene: TRBJ2-1
clone size: -
V gene: TRBV13
CDR3 DNA: TGTGCCAGCAGCTACCATAGTGGTGAGCAGTTCTTC
CDR3 protein: CASSYHSGEQFF

D gene: -
CDR3 length: 14
J gene: TRBJ1-2
clone size: few
V gene: TRBV7-8
CDR3 DNA: TGTGCCAGCAGCTTAGACGGAGCTAACTATGGCTACACCTTC
CDR3 protein: CASSLDGANYGYTF

D gene: -
CDR3 length: 17
J gene: TRBJ1-5
clone size: -
V gene: TRBV7-9
CDR3 DNA: TGTGCCAGCAGCTTAAGGGGGGGGGAATTGGTGGATCAGCCCCAGCATTTT
CDR3 protein: CASSLRGGELVDQPQHF

D gene: -
CDR3 length: 13
J gene: TRBJ1-5
clone size: -
V gene: TRBV6-1
CDR3 DNA: TGTGCCAGCATGGAGGGCCCGAGATGGCCCCAGCATTTT
CDR3 protein: CASMEGPRWPQHF

D gene: -
CDR3 length: 16
J gene: TRBJ2-3
clone size: -
V gene: TRBV5-1
CDR3 DNA: TGCGCCAGCAGCTTCTCCAGTCTGGAAAGCACAGATACGCAGTATTTT
CDR3 protein: CASSFSSLESTDTQYF

D gene: -
CDR3 length: 12
J gene: TRBJ1-1
clone size: once
V gene: TRBV5-1
CDR3 DNA: TGCGCCAGCAGCCCGACAGAGGCTGAAGCTTTCTTT
CDR3 protein: CASSPTEAEAFF

D gene: TRBD1
CDR3 length: 17
J gene: TRBJ1-4
clone size: -
V gene: TRBV6-1
CDR3 DNA: TGTGCCAGCAGCCCCCGGGACAGGGTCTCAACTAATGAAAAACTGTTTTTT
CDR3 protein: CASSPRDRVSTNEKLFF

D gene: TRBD1
CDR3 length: 14
J gene: TRBJ1-2
clone size: -
V gene: TRBV7-9
CDR3 DNA: TGTGCCAGCAGCTTAGGAGGGGGCGCGGAAGGCTACACCTTC
CDR3 protein: CASSLGGGAEGYTF

D gene: TRBD2
CDR3 length: 15
J gene: TRBJ2-7
clone size: few
V gene: TRBV6-1
CDR3 DNA: TGTGCCAGCAGACCTGGGACTAGCGGACACTACGAGCAGTACTTC
CDR3 protein: CASRPGTSGHYEQYF

D gene: TRBD1
CDR3 length: 14
J gene: TRBJ1-2
clone size: few
V gene: TRBV20-1
CDR3 DNA: TGCAGTGCTATAGGACAGGGTTGGGCCTATGGCTACACCTTC
CDR3 protein: CSAIGQGWAYGYTF

D gene: TRBD1
CDR3 length: 14
J gene: TRBJ2-1
clone size: -
V gene: TRBV7-9
CDR3 DNA: TGTGCCAGCAGCTCGAGGACAGGGGGCAATGAGCAGTTCTTC
CDR3 protein: CASSSRTGGNEQFF

D gene: -
CDR3 length: 14
J gene: TRBJ2-5
clone size: many
V gene: TRBV20-1
CDR3 DNA: TGCAGTGCAACCCAAAATCAGGGGAGAGAGACCCAGTACTTC
CDR3 protein: CSATQNQGRETQYF

D gene: -
CDR3 length: 13
J gene: TRBJ2-5
clone size: -
V gene: TRBV19
CDR3 DNA: TGTGCCACAAGAACCGTGAACAAAGAGACCCAGTACTTC
CDR3 protein: CATRTVNKETQYF

D gene: -
CDR3 length: 13
J gene: TRBJ2-5
clone size: many
V gene: TRBV11-2
CDR3 DNA: TGTGCCAGCAGCTTGCAGGGGGGCACGACCCAGTACTTC
CDR3 protein: CASSLQGGTTQYF

D gene: TRBD2
CDR3 length: 15
J gene: TRBJ2-5
clone size: many
V gene: TRBV6-2/TRBV6-3
CDR3 DNA: TGTGCCAGCAGAGCCTCCTTGACTAGCGAAGAGACCCAGTACTTC
CDR3 protein: CASRASLTSEETQYF

D gene: TRBD1
CDR3 length: 16
J gene: TRBJ2-2
clone size: few
V gene: TRBV6-5
CDR3 DNA: TGTGCCAGCAGTTACGAAAGACAGGGAATCACCGGGGAGCTGTTTTTT
CDR3 protein: CASSYERQGITGELFF

D gene: -
CDR3 length: 13
J gene: TRBJ1-2
clone size: many
V gene: TRBV5-1
CDR3 DNA: TGTGCCAGCAGCTTGGGAACGAACTATGGCTACACCTTC
CDR3 protein: CASSLGTNYGYTF

D gene: TRBD1
CDR3 length: 15
J gene: TRBJ2-7
clone size: -
V gene: TRBV4-3
CDR3 DNA: TGCGCCAGCAGCCAAGATAGGACAGGGTCCTACGAGCAGTACTTC
CDR3 protein: CASSQDRTGSYEQYF

D gene: -
CDR3 length: 13
J gene: TRBJ2-1
clone size: few
V gene: TRBV2
CDR3 DNA: TGTGCCAGCAGGCCGACATGGATGGATGAGCAGTTCTTC
CDR3 protein: CASRPTWMDEQFF

D gene: -
CDR3 length: 16
J gene: TRBJ1-1
clone size: many
V gene: TRBV11-2
CDR3 DNA: TGTGCCAGCAGCGGGGAGGGTCAGGGTTTCGTCACTGAAGCTTTCTTT
CDR3 protein: CASSGEGQGFVTEAFF

D gene: -
CDR3 length: 15
J gene: TRBJ1-2
clone size: -
V gene: TRBV4-1
CDR3 DNA: TGCGCCAGCAGCCAAGCCCTCGCGAGATTTTATGGCTACACCTTC
CDR3 protein: CASSQALARFYGYTF

D gene: -
CDR3 length: 14
J gene: TRBJ2-7
clone size: -
V gene: TRBV3-1
CDR3 DNA: TGTGCCAGCAGCCCCTTTGAATTATCACGCGAGCAGTACTTC
CDR3 protein: CASSPFELSREQYF

D gene: TRBD1
CDR3 length: 16
J gene: TRBJ1-2
clone size: few
V gene: TRBV29-1
CDR3 DNA: TGCAGCGTTAAAGTCAACAGGGGCCTGACCGATTATGGCTACACCTTC
CDR3 protein: CSVKVNRGLTDYGYTF

D gene: -
CDR3 length: 14
J gene: TRBJ2-4
clone size: -
V gene: TRBV20-1
CDR3 DNA: TGCAGTGCTACCGGGGGTCAGAGGAGTAGCATTCAGTACTTC
CDR3 protein: CSATGGQRSSIQYF

D gene: TRBD1
CDR3 length: 14
J gene: TRBJ2-4
clone size: -
V gene: TRBV6-5
CDR3 DNA: TGTGCCAGCAGTTGGACAGGGTTGGGAAACATTCAGTACTTC
CDR3 protein: CASSWTGLGNIQYF

D gene: TRBD1
CDR3 length: 16
J gene: TRBJ2-5
clone size: -
V gene: TRBV9
CDR3 DNA: TGTGCCAGCAGTGCTACTTCCCGGGACAGAACAAGAGAGTTGTACTTC
CDR3 protein: CASSATSRDRTRELYF

D gene: -
CDR3 length: 16
J gene: TRBJ1-2
clone size: once
V gene: TRBV30
CDR3 DNA: TGTGCCTGGAACTCCCCCCACCAGGGGAAAAACTATGGCTACACCTTC
CDR3 protein: CAWNSPHQGKNYGYTF

D gene: -
CDR3 length: 16
J gene: TRBJ2-2
clone size: few
V gene: TRBV28
CDR3 DNA: TGTGCCAGCATCGGGGACTCCCTTCCTCACACCGGGGAGCTGTTTTTT
CDR3 protein: CASIGDSLPHTGELFF

D gene: -
CDR3 length: 15
J gene: TRBJ1-4
clone size: many
V gene: TRBV28
CDR3 DNA: TGTGCCAGCAGTGCCCCGAGGGCCGGTAATGAAAAACTGTTTTTT
CDR3 protein: CASSAPRAGNEKLFF

D gene: TRBD1
CDR3 length: 16
J gene: TRBJ1-2
clone size: -
V gene: TRBV10-3
CDR3 DNA: TGTGCCATCAGTCAAGGGACAGGCGAAACACTCTATGGCTACACCTTC
CDR3 protein: CAISQGTGETLYGYTF

D gene: -
CDR3 length: 14
J gene: TRBJ1-3
clone size: -
V gene: TRBV13
CDR3 DNA: TGTGCCAGCAGCTTCGACAGGTCTGGAAACACCATATATTTT
CDR3 protein: CASSFDRSGNTIYF